This T cell receptor (beta chain) was sequenced during a study of T cell responses to AZD1222 COVID-19 vaccine. Clones were read by immunoSEQ multiplex PCR, and TCRdb kept only the in-frame ones, dropping some. The table includes around 150,000 clones, around 90% detected once. This clone appeared once. The sample consisted of peripheral blood, taken 28 days after the second AZD1222 dose. The clonotype comes from an adult who received the AZD1222 COVID-19 vaccine.

CDR3 in amino acids: CASSLYRGQETQYF. The CDR3 DNA reads TGTGCCAGCAGCTTATACAGGGGGCAAGAGACCCAGTACTTC. This chain connects TRBV7-8 to TRBJ2-5; 8 positions match TRBD1. The CDR3 extends over 14 amino acids. V lost 2 bases to trimming and J lost 2 bases; unmatched junction nucleotides: 1. Per germline, CDR1 SGHVS and CDR2 FQNEAQ.